The present TCR beta chain was sequenced within a study of cytomegalovirus exposure and HLA in healthy donors. Study-wide results and caveats: Associated with cytomegalovirus, according to the listing, were some 180 TCR beta chains. Most of the TCR beta V segments (in an earlier analysis) were productive either about 87% or about 30% of the time.

A word on this clone: What it binds is unknown.

PCR employed 60 Vbeta and 13 Jbeta primers. Only in-frame clones appear in the TCRdb table, and some are missing; sequencing was by immunoSEQ multiplex PCR. The sample lists over 130,000 clones; almost 85% were seen once. The CDR3 contains 15 residues. The sequencing sample was made of PBMCs. The rearrangement uses TRBV12-2 and TRBJ1-1. TRBV12-2 is assigned pseudogene status. The clonotype originates from a young man in good health and CMV-seropositive. Here the CDR3 reads CASRSSSPPGTEAFF. In nucleotides, the CDR3 is TGTGCAAGTCGTTCCTCATCTCCTCCCGGGACTGAAGCTTTCTTT.